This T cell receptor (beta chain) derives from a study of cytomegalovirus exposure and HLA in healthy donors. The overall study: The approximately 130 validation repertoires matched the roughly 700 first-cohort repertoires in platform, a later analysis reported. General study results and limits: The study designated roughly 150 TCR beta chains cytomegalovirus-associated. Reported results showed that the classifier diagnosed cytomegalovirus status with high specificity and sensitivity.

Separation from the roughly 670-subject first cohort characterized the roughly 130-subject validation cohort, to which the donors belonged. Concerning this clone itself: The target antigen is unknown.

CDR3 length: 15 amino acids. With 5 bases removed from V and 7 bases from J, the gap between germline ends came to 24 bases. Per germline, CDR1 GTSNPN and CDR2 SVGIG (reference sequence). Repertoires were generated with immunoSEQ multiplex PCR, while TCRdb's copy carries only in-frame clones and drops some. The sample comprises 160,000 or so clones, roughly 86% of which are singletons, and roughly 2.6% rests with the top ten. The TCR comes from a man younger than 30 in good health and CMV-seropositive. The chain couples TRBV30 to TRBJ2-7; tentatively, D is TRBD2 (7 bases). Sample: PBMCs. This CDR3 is CAWAPGGGYSREQYF. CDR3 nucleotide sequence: TGTGCCTGGGCTCCCGGCGGGGGCTACTCTAGAGAGCAGTACTTC.